What follows describes a single TCR beta chain. TCRdb's copy holds only in-frame clones and misses some; the assay was immunoSEQ multiplex PCR. This sample carries 200,000 or so clones, over 70% of them seen once, and the ten largest clones take 5.5%. The CDR3 loop spans 16 amino acids. This record comes from a study of blood T cell repertoires in COVID-19. Across the whole study: The samples span acute and convalescent COVID-19 from the United States, Italy and Spain.

The rearrangement links TRBV21-1 to TRBJ1-5. TRBV21-1 is an annotated pseudogene. The sequence derives from a woman in her seventies with acute or convalescent COVID-19. The sample was peripheral blood. In DNA form, the CDR3 reads TGTGCCAGCAGCAAAGTTTTCTGTAATAGCAATCAGCCCCAGCATTTT. Translated, it gives CASSKVFCNSNQPQHF.